The 27 T cell receptor beta chains given below trace back to one sample, sequenced in a study of blood T cells in healthy people across ages. A sample-barcoded 5' primer and a J-beta primer mix were used in a second PCR of roughly 6 to 11 cycles. Each CDR3 protein gets one entry after TCRdb re-called the 5' RACE reads with MiXCR. The table has 1.5 million to 2 million distinct CDR3 sequences, almost 35% seen once. The sequenced sample consisted of blood. The receptors come from a young woman in good health.

CDR3 amino acids: CATRDYRDTDTQYF. The DNA of the CDR3 is TGTGCCACCAGGGACTACCGCGACACAGATACGCAGTATTTT. V and J are TRBV6-5 and TRBJ2-3, with 7 bases matching TRBD2. Germline assignment: CDR1 MNHEY and CDR2 SVGAGI. CDR3 length: 14 residues. The trim removed 10 bases at V and 2 bases at J, leaving 9 bases unmatched.

As to this clonotype: The junction departs from germline at one end; a sequencing error may be responsible. The rearrangement joins TRBV4-1 to TRBJ2-3; the D call may be TRBD1 or TRBD2 (5 bases each). Germline V gene sequence: CDR1 MGHRA, CDR2 YSYEKL. The CDR3 contains 16 residues. In DNA form, the CDR3 reads TGCGCCGGCAGCGCAAGAGTTCGGGACCCCCAAGATACGCAGTATTTT. Its translation is CAGSARVRDPQDTQYF.

This clonotype has only a few counts. The chain couples TRBV2 to TRBJ2-5; 8 bases are shared with TRBD1. Germline CDR1 SNHLY, CDR2 FYNNEI. Trimming took 6 bases from V and 4 from J; bases not matched to a gene: 7. The CDR3 totals 14 residues. CDR3 region: CASSEDRDLETQYF. DNA for the CDR3: TGTGCCAGCAGCGAGGACAGGGATTTAGAGACCCAGTACTTC. Drawing the rest from reference TRBV2 and TRBJ2-5, the complete variable domain is EPEVTQTPSHQVTQMGQEVILRCVPISNHLYFYWYRQILGQKVEFLVSFYNNEISEKSEIFDDQFSVERPDGSNFTLKIRSTKLEDSAMYFCASSEDRDLETQYFGPGTRLLVL.

This clonotype was picked up a small number of times. J is TRBJ2-7 and V is TRBV5-6; the match to TRBD1 covers 7 bases. This CDR3 region has 14 residues. In germline, CDR1 is SGHDT, CDR2 YYEEEE. V was clipped by 6 bases and J by 6 bases; unmatched bases: 12. Here the CDR3 DNA reads TGTGCCAGCAATTTCCGGGACAGCCGCTTCGAGCAGTACTTC. Protein product: CASNFRDSRFEQYF.

The J gene is TRBJ2-7, the V gene TRBV19; 7 bases agree with TRBD2. The V segment lost 3 bases and the J segment 3 bases; nucleotides outside the gene matches: 8. CDR1 is LNHDA, CDR2 SQIVND, per germline (reference sequence). This CDR3 region has 15 residues. The CDR3 sequence is CASSMVSGELYEQYF. CDR3 nucleotide sequence: TGTGCCAGTAGTATGGTCAGCGGGGAGCTCTACGAGCAGTACTTC. The entire variable domain, with the rest obtained from reference TRBV19 and TRBJ2-7, is as follows: DGGITQSPKYLFRKEGQNVTLSCEQNLNHDAMYWYRQDPGQGLRLIYYSQIVNDFQKGDIAEGYSVSREKKESFPLTVTSAQKNPTAFYLCASSMVSGELYEQYFGPGTRLTVT.

This clonotype was seen just once. The V gene is TRBV14, the J gene TRBJ2-2, with D possibly called TRBD1 or TRBD2 (5 bases each). The CDR3 loop spans 15 amino acids. Germline V gene sequence: CDR1 SGHDN, CDR2 FVKESK. V lost 3 bases and J 3 bases, leaving 11 bases between the germline ends. CDR3 in amino acids: CASSQGRRYTGELFF. In DNA form, the CDR3 reads TGTGCCAGCAGCCAGGGACGGCGGTACACCGGGGAGCTGTTTTTT. The whole variable domain, filled in from reference TRBV14 and TRBJ2-2, reads EAGVTQFPSHSVIEKGQTVTLRCDPISGHDNLYWYRRVMGKEIKFLLHFVKESKQDESGMPNNRFLAERTGGTYSTLKVQPAELEDSGVYFCASSQGRRYTGELFFGEGSRLTVL.

This clonotype was seen once. The chain uses TRBV4-1 and TRBJ2-2, with a possible D match to TRBD1 (5 bases). Germline CDR1 and CDR2: MGHRA and YSYEKL. Trimming shortened V by 1 base and J by 10 bases, and 16 bases separated the two germline ends. The CDR3 length is 15 residues. The CDR3 DNA reads TGCGCCAGCAGCCAAGCCAGGGTAAAAGGGAAGGAGCTGTTTTTT. It translates to CASSQARVKGKELFF.

This clonotype was observed a handful of times. The chain joins TRBV12-3 or TRBV12-4 to TRBJ2-7, with 9 bases fitting TRBD1. CDR3 length: 13 amino acids. After removal of 11 bases from V and 3 bases from J, the junction contained 8 bases not matched to a gene. CDR3 nucleotide sequence: TGTGCCTGCAACCCGACAGGGGGCTACGAGCAGTACTTC. Protein: CACNPTGGYEQYF.

This sequence joins TRBV6-6 and TRBJ1-2, with 8 bases matching TRBD1. CDR1 MNHNY and CDR2 SVGAGI come from the germline V gene (reference sequence). V was clipped by 5 bases and J by 2 bases; unmatched bases: 7. This CDR3 comprises 15 residues. The CDR3 reads CASSMRDRPNYGYTF. In nucleotides, the CDR3 is TGTGCCAGCAGTATGAGGGACAGGCCCAACTATGGCTACACCTTC.

This clonotype was detected ten times or more. The chain uses TRBV7-2 and TRBJ1-1; D remains unclear. This CDR3 comprises 13 residues. The germline V gene has CDR1 SGHTA and CDR2 FQGNSA. V lost 5 bases and J 0 bases, leaving 7 bases between the germline ends. The CDR3: CASSQRMNTEAFF. The CDR3, as DNA: TGTGCCAGCAGCCAAAGAATGAACACTGAAGCTTTCTTT.

This clonotype showed up just a few times. The CDR3 region has the DNA TGTGCCAGCAGCCAAGATGCCCGGGGTGAGCAGTTCTTC. Translating gives CASSQDARGEQFF. The chain joins TRBV3-1 to TRBJ2-1; perhaps TRBD2 as D (5 bases). Germline CDR1 and CDR2: LGHDT and YNNKEL (reference sequence). The CDR3 runs to 13 residues. Trimming removed 0 bases from V and 9 bases from J, with 9 bases in between.

J is TRBJ2-4 and V is TRBV7-8; D may be TRBD2 (6 bases). V was clipped by 1 base and J by 0 bases, with 19 bases between them. CDR3 size: 19 residues. The germline V gene encodes CDR1 SGHVS and CDR2 FQNEAQ. In DNA, the CDR3 is TGTGCCAGCAGCTTAGATGAGGGGCTCGGGGAGGTAGCCAAAAACATTCAGTACTTC. Translation gives CASSLDEGLGEVAKNIQYF.

The sample holds a few counts of this clonotype. The V gene is TRBV20-1, the J gene TRBJ1-5, with D possibly being TRBD1 (6 bases). The CDR3 runs to 13 residues. Deletions cut 0 bases from V and 7 bases from J, with 10 bases between. Per germline, CDR1 DFQATT and CDR2 SNEGSKA (reference sequence). The CDR3 spells CSAREGGRQPQHF. DNA for the CDR3: TGCAGTGCTAGAGAAGGGGGTCGGCAGCCCCAGCATTTT.

The V call is TRBV2, the J call TRBJ2-2; 8 bases fit TRBD2. J was trimmed by 2 bases and V by 8 bases; bases with no gene match: 7. Germline assignment: CDR1 SNHLY and CDR2 FYNNEI. CDR3 size: 15 residues. CDR3 residues: CASDRGGINTGELFF. As DNA, the CDR3 is TGTGCCAGCGATCGGGGGGGCATAAACACCGGGGAGCTGTTTTTT.

The V gene is TRBV7-8, the J gene TRBJ2-4, with 9 bases aligning to TRBD2. CDR1 and CDR2 (germline): SGHVS, FQNEAQ. CDR3 length: 16 residues. V was clipped by 7 bases and J by 13 bases; unmatched bases: 20. CDR3 protein: CASTSYGAGGPFKQYF. CDR3 DNA: TGTGCCAGCACCTCCTATGGAGCGGGAGGCCCCTTCAAGCAGTACTTC.

For the CDR3, the DNA is TGTGCCAGCAGCGATAGGACGACCGGACCCTACAATGAGCAGTTCTTC. As protein: CASSDRTTGPYNEQFF. The rearrangement uses TRBV6-2 or TRBV6-3 and TRBJ2-1, with D unclear. The CDR3 runs to 16 residues. Trimming cost V 6 bases and J 2 bases, with 17 bases left between them. Germline CDR1 and CDR2: MNHEY and SVGEGT.

The CDR3 bases are TGTGCCAGCCGCGAGCAGTTCTTC. Residues: CASREQFF. This chain connects TRBV2 to TRBJ2-1; D uncertain. V gave up 8 bases and J gave up 10 bases, with 3 bases separating them. The CDR3 spans 8 residues. Germline CDR1 and CDR2: SNHLY and FYNNEI.

This clonotype was picked up many times. The V call is TRBV12-3 or TRBV12-4, the J call TRBJ2-7, with 11 bases identical to TRBD1. Unmatched junction bases numbered 9, after V lost 5 bases and J lost 6 bases. The CDR3 extends over 15 amino acids. The CDR3 sequence: CASSQRGQGVGEQYF. DNA for the CDR3: TGTGCCAGCAGTCAGCGGGGACAGGGGGTCGGCGAGCAGTACTTC.

This clonotype was recorded at least ten times. J is TRBJ2-7 and V is TRBV29-1; 8 nucleotides agree with TRBD1. The CDR3 is made up of 14 amino acids. Germline-derived CDR1 and CDR2 are SQVTM and ANQGSEA. Trimming removed 7 bases from V and 3 bases from J; junction bases left unmatched: 11. The CDR3 nucleotides read TGCAGCGCAACTCCGGGGACAGGTGACTACGAGCAGTACTTC. This encodes CSATPGTGDYEQYF.

This sequence joins TRBV20-1 and TRBJ2-5, with D uncertain. Trimming left V 7 bases short and J 5 bases short, with 17 bases between. Germline-derived CDR1 and CDR2 are DFQATT and SNEGSKA (reference sequence). The CDR3 is 13 residues long. CDR3 DNA: TGCAGTGTTAAGACCAGTCTCCGTGAGACCCAGTACTTC. It translates to CSVKTSLRETQYF.

V gene TRBV7-3 combines with J gene TRBJ1-2; no reliable D call. Germline CDR1 reads SGHTA; CDR2 reads FQGTGA. The CDR3 consists of 13 residues. The ends were cut back, 0 bases at V and 8 bases at J, with 10 bases in the middle. DNA for the CDR3: TGTGCCAGCAGCTTAACCTCGGCGGGGGGCTACACCTTC. Amino acid sequence: CASSLTSAGGYTF.

The V gene is TRBV2, the J gene TRBJ1-2; D is ambiguous. The V end lost 6 bases, the J end lost 5 bases, and 13 bases lay between the germline ends. The germline V gene encodes CDR1 SNHLY and CDR2 FYNNEI. This CDR3 comprises 13 residues. CDR3 sequence (DNA): TGTGCCAGCAGCGAATCGGTCGTATATGGCTACACCTTC. Translation: CASSESVVYGYTF.

V and J are TRBV3-1 and TRBJ1-5; 10 bases align to TRBD1. V lost 4 bases, J lost 5 bases, and 5 bases stayed unmatched. CDR1 and CDR2 (germline): LGHDT, YNNKEL (reference sequence). The CDR3 contains 15 residues. The CDR3 loop reads CASSRTGTGDQPQHF. The CDR3 DNA sequence: TGTGCCAGCAGCCGTACCGGGACAGGGGATCAGCCCCAGCATTTT.

In the case of this clonotype: This may stem from a read error, because a much larger clone lies one nucleotide away. The genes are TRBV29-1 and TRBJ2-7; D unclear. The J call is in doubt because the DNA end fits TRBJ2-5 better. The CDR3 length is 11 residues. Germline assignment: CDR1 SQVTM and CDR2 ANQGSEA. The CDR3 DNA reads TGCAGCGTTAACAGCCAAGGGACCCAGTACTTC. Translation gives CSVNSQGTQYF.

As to this clonotype: One end of the junction does not line up with germline, which may come from a read error. The chain recombines TRBV6-1 with TRBJ1-1; D call uncertain. The CDR3 runs to 18 residues. Germline CDR1 and CDR2: MNHNS and SASEGT. CDR3 nucleotides: TGTGCCGGCAGTCGGGGATTGGGAGGAAGTCCTGGGAACACTGAAGCTTTCTTT. It encodes CAGSRGLGGSPGNTEAFF.

A few counts support this clonotype. The CDR3 nucleotides are TGTGCCTGGAGCGGCCCCCCATCGGGCTACACCTTC. Protein sequence: CAWSGPPSGYTF. The chain carries TRBV30 and TRBJ1-2; D is unresolved. There are 12 residues in the CDR3. Germline lookup yields CDR1 GTSNPN and CDR2 SVGIG (reference sequence). Trimming left V 3 bases short and J 8 bases short, with 13 bases between.

This clonotype occurred a few times. The chain is built from TRBV6-5 and TRBJ1-2, with 11 bases fitting TRBD1. The CDR3 sequence is 13 residues long. CDR1 MNHEY and CDR2 SVGAGI come from the germline V gene. Unmatched junction bases numbered 5, after V lost 7 bases and J lost 7 bases. The CDR3 sequence is CASTRTGGSGYTF. The CDR3 region has the DNA TGTGCCAGCACCCGGACAGGGGGCTCTGGCTACACCTTC.